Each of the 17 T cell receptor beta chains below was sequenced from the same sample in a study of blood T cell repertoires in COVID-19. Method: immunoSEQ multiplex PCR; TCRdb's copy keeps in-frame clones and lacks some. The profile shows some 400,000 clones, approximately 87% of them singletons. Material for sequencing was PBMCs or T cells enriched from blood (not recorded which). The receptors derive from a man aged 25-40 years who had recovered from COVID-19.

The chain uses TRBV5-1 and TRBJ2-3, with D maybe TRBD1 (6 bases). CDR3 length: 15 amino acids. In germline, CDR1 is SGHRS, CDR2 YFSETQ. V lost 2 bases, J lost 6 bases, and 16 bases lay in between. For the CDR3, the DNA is TGCGCCAGCAGCTTCCGACAGGACTCTCCCGATACGCAGTATTTT. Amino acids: CASSFRQDSPDTQYF. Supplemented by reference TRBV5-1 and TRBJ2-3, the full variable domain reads KAGVTQTPRYLIKTRGQQVTLSCSPISGHRSVSWYQQTPGQGLQFLFEYFSETQRNKGNFPGRFSGRQFSNSRSEMNVSTLELGDSALYLCASSFRQDSPDTQYFGPGTRLTVL.

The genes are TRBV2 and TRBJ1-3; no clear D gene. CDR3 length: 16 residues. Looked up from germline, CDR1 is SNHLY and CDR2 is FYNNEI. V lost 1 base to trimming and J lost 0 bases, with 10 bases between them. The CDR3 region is CASSEGRGNSGNTIYF. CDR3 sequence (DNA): TGTGCCAGCAGTGAAGGGAGAGGGAACTCTGGAAACACCATATATTTT.

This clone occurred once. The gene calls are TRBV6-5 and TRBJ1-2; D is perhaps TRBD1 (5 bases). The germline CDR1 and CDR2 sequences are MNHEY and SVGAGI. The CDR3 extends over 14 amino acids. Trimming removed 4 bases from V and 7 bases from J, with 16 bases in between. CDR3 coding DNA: TGTGCCAGCAGTTCTGAGATGGGGCTACGTGGCTACACCTTC. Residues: CASSSEMGLRGYTF.

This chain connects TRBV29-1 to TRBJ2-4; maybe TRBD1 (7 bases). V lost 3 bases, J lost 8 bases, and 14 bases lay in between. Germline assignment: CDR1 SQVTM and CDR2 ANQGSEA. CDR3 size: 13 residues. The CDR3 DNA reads TGCAGCGTTGAGGACAGGTCGGGGGACATTCAGTACTTC. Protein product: CSVEDRSGDIQYF. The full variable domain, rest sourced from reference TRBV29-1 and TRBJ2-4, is SAVISQKPSRDICQRGTSLTIQCQVDSQVTMMFWYRQQPGQSLTLIATANQGSEATYESGFVIDKFPISRPNLTFSTLTVSNMSPEDSSIYLCSVEDRSGDIQYFGAGTRLSVL.

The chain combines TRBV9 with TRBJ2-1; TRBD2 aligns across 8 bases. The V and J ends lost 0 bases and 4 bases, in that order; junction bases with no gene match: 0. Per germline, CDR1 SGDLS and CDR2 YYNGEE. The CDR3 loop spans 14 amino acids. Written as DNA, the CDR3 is TGTGCCAGCAGCGTAGGACTAGCGTACAATGAGCAGTTCTTC. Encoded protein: CASSVGLAYNEQFF. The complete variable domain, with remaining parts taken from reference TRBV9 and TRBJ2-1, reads DSGVTQTPKHLITATGQRVTLRCSPRSGDLSVYWYQQSLDQGLQFLIQYYNGEERAKGNILERFSAQQFPDLHSELNLSSLELGDSALYFCASSVGLAYNEQFFGPGTRLTVL.

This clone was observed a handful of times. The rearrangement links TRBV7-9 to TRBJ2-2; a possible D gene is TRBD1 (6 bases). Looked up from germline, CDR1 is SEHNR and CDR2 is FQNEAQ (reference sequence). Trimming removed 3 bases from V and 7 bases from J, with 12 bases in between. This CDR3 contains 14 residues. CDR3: CASSFPQGHGELFF. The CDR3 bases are TGTGCCAGCAGCTTCCCACAGGGTCACGGGGAGCTGTTTTTT. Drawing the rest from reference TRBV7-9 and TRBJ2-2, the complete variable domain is DTGVSQNPRHKITKRGQNVTFRCDPISEHNRLYWYRQTLGQGPEFLTYFQNEAQLEKSRLLSDRFSAERPKGSFSTLEIQRTEQGDSAMYLCASSFPQGHGELFFGEGSRLTVL.

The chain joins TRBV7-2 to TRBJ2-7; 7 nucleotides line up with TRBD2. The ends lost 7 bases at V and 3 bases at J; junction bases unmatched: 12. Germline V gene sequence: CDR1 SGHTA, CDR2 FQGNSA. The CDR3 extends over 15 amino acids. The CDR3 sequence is CASIPQGGRNYEQYF. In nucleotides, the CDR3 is TGTGCCAGCATCCCCCAGGGCGGGAGAAACTACGAGCAGTACTTC. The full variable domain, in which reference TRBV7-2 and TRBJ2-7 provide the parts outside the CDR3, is GAGVSQSPSNKVTEKGKDVELRCDPISGHTALYWYRQSLGQGLEFLIYFQGNSAPDKSGLPSDRFSAERTGGSVSTLTIQRTQQEDSAVYLCASIPQGGRNYEQYFGPGTRLTVT.

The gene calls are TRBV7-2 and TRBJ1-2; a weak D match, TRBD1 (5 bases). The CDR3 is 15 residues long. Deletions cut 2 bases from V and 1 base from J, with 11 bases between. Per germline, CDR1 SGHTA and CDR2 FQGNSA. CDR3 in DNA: TGTGCCAGCAGCTTACGGAGGGGACGTAACTATGGCTACACCTTC. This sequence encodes CASSLRRGRNYGYTF.

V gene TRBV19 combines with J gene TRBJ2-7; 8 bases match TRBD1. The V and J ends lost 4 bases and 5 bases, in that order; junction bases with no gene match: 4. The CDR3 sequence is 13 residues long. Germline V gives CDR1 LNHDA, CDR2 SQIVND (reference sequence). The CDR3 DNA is TGTGCCAGTAGTAACGGACAGGGCGACGAGCAGTACTTC. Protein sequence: CASSNGQGDEQYF.

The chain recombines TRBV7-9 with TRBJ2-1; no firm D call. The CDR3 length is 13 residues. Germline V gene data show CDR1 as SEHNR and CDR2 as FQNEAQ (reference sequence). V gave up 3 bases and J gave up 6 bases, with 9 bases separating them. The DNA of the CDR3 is TGTGCCAGCAGCTTGCCTGGGCCCAATGAGCAGTTCTTC. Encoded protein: CASSLPGPNEQFF.

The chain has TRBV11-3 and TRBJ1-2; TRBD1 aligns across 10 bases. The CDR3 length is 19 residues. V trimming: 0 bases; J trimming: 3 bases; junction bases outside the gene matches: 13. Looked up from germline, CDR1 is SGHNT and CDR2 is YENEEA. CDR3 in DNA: TGTGCCAGCAGCTTAGACCAAGGACAGGGGGAATTGAGATACTATGGCTACACCTTC. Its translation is CASSLDQGQGELRYYGYTF.

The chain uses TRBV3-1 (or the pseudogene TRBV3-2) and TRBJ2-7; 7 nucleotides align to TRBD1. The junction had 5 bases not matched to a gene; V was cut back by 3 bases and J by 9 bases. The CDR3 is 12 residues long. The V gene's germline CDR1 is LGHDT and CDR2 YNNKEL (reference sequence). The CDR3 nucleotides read TGTGCCAGCAGCCAGGGCCCAGGGGGGCAGTACTTC. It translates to CASSQGPGGQYF.

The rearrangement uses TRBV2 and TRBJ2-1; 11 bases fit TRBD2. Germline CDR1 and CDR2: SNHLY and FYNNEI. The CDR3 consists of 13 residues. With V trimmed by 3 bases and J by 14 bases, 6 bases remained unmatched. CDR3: CASSDPLAGVKFF. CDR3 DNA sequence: TGTGCCAGCAGTGACCCACTAGCGGGGGTAAAGTTCTTC.

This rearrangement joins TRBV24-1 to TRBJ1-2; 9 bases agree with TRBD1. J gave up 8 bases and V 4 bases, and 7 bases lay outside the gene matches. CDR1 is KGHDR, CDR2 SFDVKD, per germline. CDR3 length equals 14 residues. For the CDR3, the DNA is TGTGCCACCAGTGACCGGGACAGGGTATGGGGCTACACCTTC. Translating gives CATSDRDRVWGYTF.

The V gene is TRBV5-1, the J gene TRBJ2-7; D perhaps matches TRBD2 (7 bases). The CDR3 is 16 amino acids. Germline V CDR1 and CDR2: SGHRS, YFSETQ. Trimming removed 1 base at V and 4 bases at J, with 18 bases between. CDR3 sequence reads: CASSLRLPGEGYEQYF. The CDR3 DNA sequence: TGCGCCAGCAGCTTGCGACTGCCAGGGGAGGGTTACGAGCAGTACTTC.

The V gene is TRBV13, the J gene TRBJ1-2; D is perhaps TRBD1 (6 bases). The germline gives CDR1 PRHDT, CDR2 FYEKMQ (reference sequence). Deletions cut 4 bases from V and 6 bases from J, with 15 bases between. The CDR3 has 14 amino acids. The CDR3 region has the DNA TGTGCCAGCAGCTCGCAGGGGTTTGGCCATGGCTACACCTTC. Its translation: CASSSQGFGHGYTF.

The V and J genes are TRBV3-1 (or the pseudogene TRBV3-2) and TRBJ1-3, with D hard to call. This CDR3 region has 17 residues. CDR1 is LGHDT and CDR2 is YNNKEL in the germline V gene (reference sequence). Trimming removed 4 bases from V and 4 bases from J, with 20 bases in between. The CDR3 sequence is CASSPSSRPVWGNTIYF. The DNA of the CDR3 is TGTGCCAGCAGCCCCTCCTCGCGGCCGGTGTGGGGAAACACCATATATTTT.